This T cell receptor (beta chain) was documented in a study of regulatory T cells in long-lasting Graves disease. Broader study findings: Whereas 966 public clonotypes were shared by new patients, persistent patients shared more, at roughly 2,500.

This clonotype was recorded only once. The antigen is not known. This may stem from a read error, because a much larger clone lies one nucleotide away. This CDR3 fails to terminate in the conserved phenylalanine or tryptophan, so it likely reflects a read error. Sequencing libraries for TCR beta were prepared with iRepertoire HTBI primers and Arm-PCR of CDR3 regions. TCRdb used MiXCR to reprocess the multiplex PCR reads, holding one entry per CDR3 protein. The sample lists 400,000 to 450,000 distinct CDR3 sequences; 20% to 25% were seen once. The CDR3 is 12 residues long. In germline, CDR1 is MNHNS, CDR2 SASEGT. Time point given: persistent/refractory GD, antithyroid drugs over 5 years with positive TRAb. From RNA extracted from PBMCs, the TCR library was made. Recruitment took place at an endocrinology department in Xi'an, China.

Source: peripheral blood mononuclear cells (PBMCs), taken when the disease was refractory, from a patient treated with antithyroid drugs. The clonotype originates from a female donor with Graves disease. V usage is TRBV6-1 and J usage is TRBJ2-7, with 8 bases lining up with TRBD1. CDR3 coding DNA: TGTGTCAGCAGAACAGGGGGCTACGAGCAGTACTCC. Translation gives CVSRTGGYEQYS.